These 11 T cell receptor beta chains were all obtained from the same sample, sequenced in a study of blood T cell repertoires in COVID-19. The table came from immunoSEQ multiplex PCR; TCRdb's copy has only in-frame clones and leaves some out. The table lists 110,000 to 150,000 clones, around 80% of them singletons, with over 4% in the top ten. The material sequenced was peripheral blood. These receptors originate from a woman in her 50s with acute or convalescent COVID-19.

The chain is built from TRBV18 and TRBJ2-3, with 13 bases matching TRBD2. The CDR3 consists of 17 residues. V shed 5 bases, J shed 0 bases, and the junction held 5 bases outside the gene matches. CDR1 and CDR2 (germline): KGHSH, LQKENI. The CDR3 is CASSIGLAGASTDTQYF. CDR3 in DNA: TGTGCCAGCTCAATAGGACTAGCGGGGGCCAGCACAGATACGCAGTATTTT.

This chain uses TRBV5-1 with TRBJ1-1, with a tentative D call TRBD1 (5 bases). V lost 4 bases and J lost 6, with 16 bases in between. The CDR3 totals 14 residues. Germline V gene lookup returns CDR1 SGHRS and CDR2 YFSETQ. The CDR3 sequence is CASSPDGQGPEAFF. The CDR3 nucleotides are TGCGCCAGCAGCCCAGACGGGCAGGGCCCTGAAGCTTTCTTT.

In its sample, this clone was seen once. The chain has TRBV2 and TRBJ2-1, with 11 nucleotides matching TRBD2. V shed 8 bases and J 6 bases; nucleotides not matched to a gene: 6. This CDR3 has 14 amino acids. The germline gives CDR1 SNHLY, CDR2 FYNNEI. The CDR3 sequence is CASGLTSGVNEQFF. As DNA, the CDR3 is TGTGCCAGCGGATTGACTAGCGGGGTCAATGAGCAGTTCTTC.

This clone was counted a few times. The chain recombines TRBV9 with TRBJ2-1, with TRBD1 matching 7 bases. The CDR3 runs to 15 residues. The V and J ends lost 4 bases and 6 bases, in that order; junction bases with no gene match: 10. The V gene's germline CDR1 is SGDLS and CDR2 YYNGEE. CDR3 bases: TGTGCCAGCAGCAGAGGGGGCGGACAGAGCAATGAGCAGTTCTTC. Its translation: CASSRGGGQSNEQFF.

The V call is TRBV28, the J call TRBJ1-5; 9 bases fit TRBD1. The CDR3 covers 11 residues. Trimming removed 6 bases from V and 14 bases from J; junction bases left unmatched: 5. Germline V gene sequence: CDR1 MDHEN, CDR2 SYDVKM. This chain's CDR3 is CASRRDRAEHF. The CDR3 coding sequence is TGTGCCAGCAGAAGGGACAGGGCAGAGCATTTT.

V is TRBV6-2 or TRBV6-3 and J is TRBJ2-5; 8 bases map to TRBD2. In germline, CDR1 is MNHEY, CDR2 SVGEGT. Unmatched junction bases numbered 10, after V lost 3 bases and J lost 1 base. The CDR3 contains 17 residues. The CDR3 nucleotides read TGTGCCAGCAGTTATGGAGGACTAGCTCCCATCCAAGAGACCCAGTACTTC. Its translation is CASSYGGLAPIQETQYF.

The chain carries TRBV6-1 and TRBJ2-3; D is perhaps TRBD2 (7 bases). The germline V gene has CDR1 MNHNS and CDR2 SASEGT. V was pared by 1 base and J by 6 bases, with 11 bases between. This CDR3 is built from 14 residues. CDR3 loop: CASSEGGRGDTQYF. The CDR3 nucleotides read TGTGCCAGCAGTGAAGGTGGGAGGGGGGATACGCAGTATTTT.

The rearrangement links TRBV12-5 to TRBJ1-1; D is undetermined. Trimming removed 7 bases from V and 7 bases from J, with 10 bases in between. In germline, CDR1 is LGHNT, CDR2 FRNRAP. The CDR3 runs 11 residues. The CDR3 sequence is CASALRLEAFF. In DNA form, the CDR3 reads TGTGCTAGTGCCCTGCGCCTTGAAGCTTTCTTT.

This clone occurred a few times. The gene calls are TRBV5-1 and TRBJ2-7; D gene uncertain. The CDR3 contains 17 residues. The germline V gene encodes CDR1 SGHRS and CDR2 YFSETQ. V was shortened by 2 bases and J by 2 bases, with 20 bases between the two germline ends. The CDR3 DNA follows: TGCGCCAGCAGCTTCCTATCCTTGTACTCCTCCACCTACGAGCAGTACTTC. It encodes CASSFLSLYSSTYEQYF.

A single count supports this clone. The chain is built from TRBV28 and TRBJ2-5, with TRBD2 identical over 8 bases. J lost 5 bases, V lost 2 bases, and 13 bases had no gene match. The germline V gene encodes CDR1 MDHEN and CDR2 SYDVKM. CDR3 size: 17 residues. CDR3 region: CASSLEGAQRGSETQYF. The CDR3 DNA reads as TGTGCCAGCAGTTTAGAAGGGGCTCAGCGGGGGTCGGAGACCCAGTACTTC.

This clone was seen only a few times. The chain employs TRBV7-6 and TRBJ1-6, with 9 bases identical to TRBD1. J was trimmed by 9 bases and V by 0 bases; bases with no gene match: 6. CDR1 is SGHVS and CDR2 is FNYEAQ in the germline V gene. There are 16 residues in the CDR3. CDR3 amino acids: CASSLAPGQGGSPLHF. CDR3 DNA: TGTGCCAGCAGCTTAGCCCCGGGACAGGGAGGTTCACCCCTCCACTTT.